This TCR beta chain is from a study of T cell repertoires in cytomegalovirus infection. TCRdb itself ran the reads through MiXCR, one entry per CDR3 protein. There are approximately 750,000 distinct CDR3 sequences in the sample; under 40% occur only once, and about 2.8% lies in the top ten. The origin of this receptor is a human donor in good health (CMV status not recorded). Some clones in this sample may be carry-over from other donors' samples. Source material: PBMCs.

The CDR3 reads CASSHGLAGGPRETQYF. CDR3 DNA sequence: TGTGCCAGCAGTCACGGACTAGCGGGGGGGCCGAGAGAGACCCAGTACTTC. V usage is TRBV11-1 and J usage is TRBJ2-5, with TRBD2 identical over 15 bases. V gave up 6 bases and J gave up 4 bases; unmatched junction bases: 9. CDR1 and CDR2 (germline): SGHAT, FQDESV (reference sequence). This CDR3 has 17 amino acids.